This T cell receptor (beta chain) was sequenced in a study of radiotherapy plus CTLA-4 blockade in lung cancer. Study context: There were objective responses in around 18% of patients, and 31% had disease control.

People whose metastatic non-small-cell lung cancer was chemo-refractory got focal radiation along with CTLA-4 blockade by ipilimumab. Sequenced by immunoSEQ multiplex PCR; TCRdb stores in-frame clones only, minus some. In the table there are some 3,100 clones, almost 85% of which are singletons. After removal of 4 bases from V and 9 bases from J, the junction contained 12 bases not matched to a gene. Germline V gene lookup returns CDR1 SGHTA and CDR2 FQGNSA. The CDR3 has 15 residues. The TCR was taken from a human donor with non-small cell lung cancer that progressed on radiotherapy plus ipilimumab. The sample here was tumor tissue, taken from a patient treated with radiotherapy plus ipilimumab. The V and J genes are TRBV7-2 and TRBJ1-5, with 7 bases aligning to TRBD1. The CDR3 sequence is CASSSPDRYNGPQHF. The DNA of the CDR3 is TGTGCCAGCAGCTCCCCGGACAGGTATAATGGGCCCCAGCATTTT.